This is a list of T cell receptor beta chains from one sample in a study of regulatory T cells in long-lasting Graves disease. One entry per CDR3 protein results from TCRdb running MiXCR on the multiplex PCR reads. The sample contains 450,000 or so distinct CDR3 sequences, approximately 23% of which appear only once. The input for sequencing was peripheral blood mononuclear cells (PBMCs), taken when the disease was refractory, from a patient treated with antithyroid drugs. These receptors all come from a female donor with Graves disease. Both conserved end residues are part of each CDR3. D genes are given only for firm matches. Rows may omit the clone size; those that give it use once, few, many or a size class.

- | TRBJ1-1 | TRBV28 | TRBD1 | TGTGCCAGTAGGACAGGGGGCGCAGGAACTGAAGCTTTCTTT | CASRTGGAGTEAFF
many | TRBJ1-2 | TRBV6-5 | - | TGTGCCAGCAGTTACTCGGGCAGTAACTATGGCTACACCTTC | CASSYSGSNYGYTF
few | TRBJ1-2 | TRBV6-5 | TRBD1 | TGTGCCAGCAGTTACGGGGTCGACAGGGGGCAGGGGGACACCTTC | CASSYGVDRGQGDTF
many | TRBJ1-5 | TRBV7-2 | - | TGTGCCAGCAGCCCCCCTAGGTTCAATCAGCCCCAGCATTTT | CASSPPRFNQPQHF
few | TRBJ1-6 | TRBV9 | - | TGTGCCAGCAGCGTAGGAGGACGTTCACCCCTCCACTTT | CASSVGGRSPLHF
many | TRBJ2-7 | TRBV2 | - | TGTGCCAGCAGTGGTGAAGGGAGATCCTACGAGCAGTACTTC | CASSGEGRSYEQYF
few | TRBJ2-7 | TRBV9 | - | TGTGCCAGCAGCGTAGACAGTTACGAGCAGTACTTC | CASSVDSYEQYF
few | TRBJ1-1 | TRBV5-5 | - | TGTGCCAGCAGCTTAACCTGGACGGTTCTGAACACTGAAGCTTTCTTT | CASSLTWTVLNTEAFF
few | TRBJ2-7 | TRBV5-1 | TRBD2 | TGCGCCAGCAGCGGTCCACAGGGCGGGAGGGGAGAGCAGTACTTC | CASSGPQGGRGEQYF
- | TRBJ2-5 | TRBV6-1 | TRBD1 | TGTGCCAGCAGTCTTGACAGGGGGAGAGCTCAAGAGACCCAGTACTTC | CASSLDRGRAQETQYF
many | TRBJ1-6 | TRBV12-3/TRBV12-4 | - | TGTGCCAGCAGGAGGGGAGGCTCCTATAATTCACCCCTCCACTTT | CASRRGGSYNSPLHF
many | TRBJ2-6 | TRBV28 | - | TGTGCCAGCAGCGCGACGGGGGCCAACGTCCTGACTTTC | CASSATGANVLTF
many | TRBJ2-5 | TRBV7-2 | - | TGTGCCAGCAGCTTAGTGGCGTCAGTCCGAGAGACCCAGTACTTC | CASSLVASVRETQYF
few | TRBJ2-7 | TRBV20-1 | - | TGCAGTGCCCCGGACGGTTGGTCCTACGAGCAGTACTTC | CSAPDGWSYEQYF
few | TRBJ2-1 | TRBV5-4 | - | TGTGCCAGCAGCCTACGAGGGGGGGGGCTATACAATGAGCAGTTCTTC | CASSLRGGGLYNEQFF
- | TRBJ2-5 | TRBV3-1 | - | TGTGCCAGCAGCCAAGATCTTGTCGAAGAGACCCAGTACTTC | CASSQDLVEETQYF
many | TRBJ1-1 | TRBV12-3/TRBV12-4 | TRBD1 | TGTGCCAGCAGTAATCGGACAGGCACTGAAGCTTTCTTT | CASSNRTGTEAFF
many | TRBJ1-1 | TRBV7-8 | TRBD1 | TGTGCCAGCAGCCCGGAGACAGGGGTGAACACTGAAGCTTTCTTT | CASSPETGVNTEAFF
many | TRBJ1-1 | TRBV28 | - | TGTGCCAGCAGTTCAGGATATGGTGAAGCTTTCTTT | CASSSGYGEAFF
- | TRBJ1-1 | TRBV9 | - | TGTGCCAGCAGCGTGAGGTCGGAGAACACTGAAGCTTTCTTT | CASSVRSENTEAFF
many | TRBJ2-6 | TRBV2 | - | TGTGCCAGCAGTGAATGGGGTACTGGGGCCAACGTCCTGACTTTC | CASSEWGTGANVLTF
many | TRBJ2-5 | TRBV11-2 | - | TGTGCCAGCAGCTCCGGACTGGGAGAGACCCAGTACTTC | CASSSGLGETQYF
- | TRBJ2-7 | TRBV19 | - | TGTGCCAGTAGTATGCCGACCGTTTCCCGCCGGCACGAGCAGTACTTC | CASSMPTVSRRHEQYF